These 25 T cell receptor gamma chains originate from one sample sequenced in a study of γδ T cells in repeated Plasmodium falciparum infection. TCRdb fed the multiplex PCR reads into CATT to redo clone calling. The table lists approximately 25,000 gamma-chain clones, over 2.5% of them singletons. Bulk repertoires came from Vgamma9/Vdelta2+ or Vdelta2-negative gammadelta T cells flow-sorted from PBMC. The sample taken for sequencing was gamma-delta T cells from blood. The receptors were sampled from a pool of human donors (malaria-infected and uninfected, not separated).

As regards this clone: A far larger clone is only one base removed, so a read error is likely. Because the CDR3's place on the DNA is in doubt, the DNA is left out and the CDR3 is given as listed by TCRdb. With the J gene uncalled, the V gene is TRGV5. From germline, CDR1 is VINAFY and CDR2 YDVSNSKD. The CDR3 is 32 amino acids in total, end residues counted. The CDR3 sequence: CATWDRRRIIRNSLAVEQHWLSQVSIGRIQHF.

This clone was observed many times. A read error may explain this, as a much larger clone is one base away. TRGV8 is the V gene, and the J gene was not called. The germline V gene has CDR1 VENAVY and CDR2 YDSYNSRV. The CDR3 is 13 residues long. The CDR3 sequence: CATWDRAGWFKIF. The DNA of the CDR3 is TGTGCCACCTGGGATAGGGCCGGTTGGTTCAAGATATTC.

This clone was picked up a small number of times. A far more abundant clone sits one base away, making this likely a read error. Different DNA sequences within this sample yield the same CDR3. The chain is built from TRGV9 and TRGJ1 or TRGJ2. The J gene was missing in TCRdb and was found by matching the end of the DNA to germline. This CDR3 is built from 14 residues. CDR1 is GITISATS, CDR2 ISYDGTV, per germline (reference sequence). The CDR3 DNA is TGTGCCCTGTGGGAGCTCTCTTCTCATTATAAGAAACTCTTT. It translates to CALWELSSHYKKLF.

This clone appeared many times. The chain couples TRGV4 to TRGJ1 or TRGJ2. This CDR3 comprises 15 residues. Per germline, CDR1 EGSTGY and CDR2 YDSYTSSV. Trimming took 6 bases from V and 0 from J; bases not matched to a gene: 11. The chain's CDR3 is CATWLYPWNYYKKLF. CDR3 DNA sequence: TGTGCCACCTGGCTATACCCCTGGAATTATTATAAGAAACTCTTT.

With respect to this clone: This DNA translates differently at residue 5 from the TCRdb protein, which is that of a much larger clone; a read error is likely, and the protein shown is the DNA's own translation. V and J are TRGV2 and TRGJP2. TCRdb leaves out the J gene; it was filled in here by matching the DNA to germline. Germline CDR1 and CDR2: EGSNGY and YDSYNSKV. CDR3 length: 15 amino acids. The CDR3, as DNA: TGTGCCACCTGGGGCGGGCCCGAGAGTGATTGGATCAAGACGTTT. Residues: CATWGGPESDWIKTF.

A few counts support this clone. The mismatch at residue 5 between this DNA's translation and the TCRdb protein of a much larger clone likely reflects a read error; the protein shown is translated from the DNA. This chain links TRGV2 with TRGJ1 or TRGJ2. Germline V gene sequence: CDR1 EGSNGY, CDR2 YDSYNSKV. There are 14 residues in the CDR3. CDR3 protein: CATWNGFYYYKKLF. The CDR3 DNA sequence: TGTGCCACCTGGAACGGATTTTATTATTATAAGAAACTCTTT.

This clone was picked up many times. TCRdb has a much larger clone's protein, which differs at residue 6 from the translation of this DNA, likely because of a read error; what is shown is the protein translated from the DNA. The J gene is TRGJ1 or TRGJ2, the V gene TRGV9. TCRdb records no J gene; here it was assigned by comparing the DNA to germline. Germline V CDR1 and CDR2: GITISATS, ISYDGTV (reference sequence). Unmatched junction bases numbered 4, after V lost 4 bases and J lost 10 bases. CDR3 length: 10 residues. CDR3 sequence reads: CALWESKKLF. CDR3 sequence (DNA): TGTGCCTTGTGGGAAAGCAAGAAACTCTTT.

This clone was counted many times. A single base is all that separates this from a far larger clone, so a read error is likely. Other DNA variants within this sample encode the same CDR3. The chain couples TRGV2 to TRGJ1 or TRGJ2. The germline V gene encodes CDR1 EGSNGY and CDR2 YDSYNSKV. The CDR3 covers 13 residues. In nucleotides, the CDR3 is TGCGCCACCTGGGACGGATTTTATTATAAGAAACTCTTT. Translation: CATWDGFYYKKLF.

This clone was detected only a few times. A single base is all that separates this from a far larger clone, so a read error is likely. The sample carries other DNA sequences with the same CDR3. The gene calls are TRGV3 and TRGJP2. Trimming at V came to 0 bases and at J to 5 bases, leaving 18 bases not matched to a gene. Looked up from germline, CDR1 is VTNTFY and CDR2 is YDVSTARD (reference sequence). This CDR3 has 19 residues. This CDR3 reads CATWDRQVGPFSSDWIKTF. The CDR3 nucleotides are TGTGCCACCTGGGACAGGCAGGTGGGACCCTTTAGCAGTGATTGGATCAAGACGTTT.

About this clone: This likely traces to a read error, being one base from a far larger clone. Other DNA sequences of this sample code for an identical CDR3. The chain employs TRGV9 and TRGJP. TCRdb leaves out the J gene; it was filled in here by matching the DNA to germline. CDR3 length: 13 residues. CDR1 is GITISATS and CDR2 is ISYDGTV in the germline V gene (reference sequence). This CDR3 is CALYELGKKIKVF. DNA of the CDR3: TGTGCCTTGTACGAGTTGGGCAAAAAGATCAAGGTATTT.

This clone was counted only a few times. The protein held in TCRdb is that of a much larger clone and does not match this DNA's translation at residue 4, likely because of a read error; the protein shown is translated from the DNA. The V and J genes are TRGV9 and TRGJ1 or TRGJ2. The J gene, absent from TCRdb, was called here by matching the DNA to germline. CDR1 is GITISATS, CDR2 ISYDGTV, per germline (reference sequence). The CDR3 is 18 residues long. The CDR3 is CALGEVPLPHRNYYKKLF. In DNA form, the CDR3 reads TGTGCCTTGGGGGAGGTGCCCCTCCCTCACCGGAATTATTATAAGAAACTCTTT.

Concerning this clone: The TCRdb protein, from a much larger clone, departs from this DNA's translation at residue 13, likely by read error; the protein shown derives from the DNA. This chain connects TRGV9 to TRGJP. Per germline, CDR1 GITISATS and CDR2 ISYDGTV (reference sequence). CDR3 length equals 18 residues. The CDR3: CALWEVHPQELGEKIKVF. The CDR3 coding sequence is TGTGCCTTGTGGGAGGTTCATCCTCAAGAGTTGGGCGAAAAAATCAAGGTATTT.

On this clone: The protein that TCRdb holds for this DNA derives from a much larger clone and differs from the translated DNA at residue 3, which likely indicates a read error; the protein shown here is translated from the DNA. This sequence joins TRGV4 and TRGJ1 or TRGJ2. Assignment of the J gene here rests on matching the DNA to germline, because TCRdb gives none. Per germline, CDR1 EGSTGY and CDR2 YDSYTSSV. The CDR3 totals 13 residues. The CDR3 region has the DNA TGTGCCTCCTGGGATGGGCGGCTTTATAAGAAACTCTTT. It translates to CASWDGRLYKKLF.

This clone was counted many times. This clone may be a read error of a much larger clone one base away. The rearrangement uses TRGV3 and TRGJ1 or TRGJ2. The ends lost 1 base at V and 8 bases at J; junction bases unmatched: 2. CDR3 length: 11 residues. Germline V lookup: CDR1 VTNTFY, CDR2 YDVSTARD (reference sequence). CDR3 loop: CATWDRNKKLF. Written as DNA, the CDR3 is TGTGCCACCTGGGACAGAAATAAGAAACTCTTT.

This clone was seen many times. TCRdb has a much larger clone's protein, which differs at residue 3 from the translation of this DNA, likely because of a read error; what is shown is the protein translated from the DNA. The chain joins TRGV9 to TRGJ1 or TRGJ2. TCRdb does not report a J gene; here it was assigned by matching the DNA to germline references. This CDR3 contains 11 residues. Germline CDR1 GITISATS, CDR2 ISYDGTV (reference sequence). CDR3 sequence reads: CASWEVYKKLF. Written as DNA, the CDR3 is TGTGCCTCGTGGGAGGTGTATAAGAAACTCTTT.

Regarding this clone: The TCRdb protein comes from a much larger clone and disagrees with this DNA's translation at residue 13, likely due to a read error; the protein given here is derived from the DNA. The V segment is TRGV9, and no J call was made. Germline values: CDR1 GITISATS, CDR2 ISYDGTV (reference sequence). The CDR3 runs 15 residues. The CDR3: CALWESSQPYYKELF. The CDR3, as DNA: TGTGCCTTGTGGGAGTCATCACAGCCTTATTATAAGGAACTCTTT.

This clone was found a few times. Only one base separates this from a far larger clonotype, so it likely reflects a read error. This same CDR3 is encoded by further DNA sequences in the sample. This chain connects TRGV9 to TRGJP2. The J gene, absent from TCRdb, was called here by matching the DNA to germline. The germline V gene has CDR1 GITISATS and CDR2 ISYDGTV (reference sequence). The CDR3 extends over 13 amino acids. Here the CDR3 reads CALWVEIDWIKTF. In DNA, the CDR3 is TGCGCCTTGTGGGTGGAAATTGATTGGATCAAGACGTTT.

To note about this clone: TCRdb shows a much larger clone's protein in place of this DNA's translation, and the two differ at residue 8, likely through a read error; the protein shown is translated from the DNA. This chain uses TRGV9 with TRGJ1 or TRGJ2. TCRdb is silent on the J gene; assignment here came from matching the DNA to germline. V lost 2 bases and J lost 12; bases outside the gene matches: 7. The germline gives CDR1 GITISATS, CDR2 ISYDGTV (reference sequence). CDR3 length: 11 residues. Here the CDR3 DNA reads TGTGCCTTGTGGGAGGCCAATAGGAAACTCTTT. Translation: CALWEANRKLF.

This clone was observed many times. The rearrangement uses TRGV2 and TRGJ1 or TRGJ2. Germline loops: CDR1 EGSNGY, CDR2 YDSYNSKV. The length of the CDR3 is 11 residues. With 2 bases clipped from V and 11 bases from J, the junction kept 6 bases outside the gene matches. The CDR3 sequence: CATWDVPEKLF. CDR3 nucleotides: TGTGCCACCTGGGACGTACCGGAGAAACTCTTT.

In the case of this clone: The DNA is omitted, as the CDR3 cannot be located on it reliably, and the CDR3 follows TCRdb's listing. The V gene call reads TRGV2; no J gene was called. The CDR3 numbers 32 amino acids, ends counted. CDR1 is EGSNGY, CDR2 YDSYNSKV, per germline. The CDR3 loop is CATWTFPFIIRNSLAVEQHLLSQVSIGRIQHF.

About this clone itself: The protein TCRdb gives is from a much larger clone and does not agree with this DNA's translation at residue 9, likely a read error; the protein shown here comes from the DNA. V usage is TRGV9 and J usage is TRGJP1. TCRdb records no J gene; here it was assigned by comparing the DNA to germline. The CDR3 length is 14 residues. Germline trimming cut 0 bases from V and 9 bases from J; bases unmatched to any gene: 7. Germline lookup yields CDR1 GITISATS and CDR2 ISYDGTV (reference sequence). CDR3 residues: CALWEVQSCWFKIF. CDR3 coding DNA: TGTGCCTTGTGGGAGGTGCAATCTTGTTGGTTCAAGATATTT.

At least ten counts were recorded for this clone. The chain employs TRGV4 and TRGJP1. The CDR3 extends over 15 amino acids. The junction had 4 bases not matched to a gene; V was cut back by 1 base and J by 2 bases. Germline V gene lookup returns CDR1 EGSTGY and CDR2 YDSYTSSV. CDR3 DNA: TGTGCCACCTGGGATGGAGAGACCACTGGTTGGTTCAAGATATTT. Translating gives CATWDGETTGWFKIF.

This clone has a handful of counts. The amino acid sequence in TCRdb belongs to a much larger clone and departs from this DNA's translation at residue 9, likely a sequencing read error; the sequence shown is translated from the DNA. The rearrangement links TRGV4 to TRGJ1 or TRGJ2. Germline V CDR1 and CDR2: EGSTGY, YDSYTSSV. The CDR3 is made up of 13 amino acids. Written as DNA, the CDR3 is TGTGCCACCTGGGTACCGAATTATCATAAGAAACTCTTT. Amino acid sequence: CATWVPNYHKKLF.

As for this clone: A far larger clone is just one base off, so this is likely a read error. The DNA is left out, because the CDR3 cannot be placed on it with certainty; the CDR3 is given as TCRdb lists it. The J segment was not called; the V segment is TRGV9. Germline V gene data show CDR1 as GITISATS and CDR2 as ISYDGTV (reference sequence). The length of the CDR3 is 32 amino acids, counting both ends. CDR3 amino acids: CALWEVQGAARNSLAVEQHLLSQVSIGRIQHF.

This clone was observed at least ten times. The V call is TRGV9, the J call TRGJP. The germline CDR1 and CDR2 sequences are GITISATS and ISYDGTV (reference sequence). CDR3 size: 17 residues. V was pared by 4 bases and J by 4 bases, with 7 bases of the junction left unmatched. CDR3: CALWDRFQELGKKIKVF. CDR3 DNA sequence: TGTGCCTTGTGGGATCGATTTCAAGAGTTGGGCAAAAAAATCAAGGTATTT.